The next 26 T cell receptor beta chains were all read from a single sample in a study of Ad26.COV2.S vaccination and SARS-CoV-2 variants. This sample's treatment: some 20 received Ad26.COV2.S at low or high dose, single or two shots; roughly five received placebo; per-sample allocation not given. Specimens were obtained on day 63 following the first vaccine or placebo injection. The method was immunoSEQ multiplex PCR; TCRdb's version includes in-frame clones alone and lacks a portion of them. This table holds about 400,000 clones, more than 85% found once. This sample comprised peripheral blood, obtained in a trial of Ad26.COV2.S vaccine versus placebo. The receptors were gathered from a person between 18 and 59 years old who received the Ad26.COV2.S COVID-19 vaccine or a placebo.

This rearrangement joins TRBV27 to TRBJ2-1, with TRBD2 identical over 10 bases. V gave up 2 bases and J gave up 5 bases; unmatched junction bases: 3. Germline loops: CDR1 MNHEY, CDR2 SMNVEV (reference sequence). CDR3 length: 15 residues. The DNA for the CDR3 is TGTGCCAGCAGTTTAAGCGGGGGGGGCCACAATGAGCAGTTCTTC. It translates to CASSLSGGGHNEQFF.

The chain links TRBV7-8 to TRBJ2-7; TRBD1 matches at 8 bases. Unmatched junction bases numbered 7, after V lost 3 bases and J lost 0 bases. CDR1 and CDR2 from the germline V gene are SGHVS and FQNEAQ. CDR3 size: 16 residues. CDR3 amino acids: CASSFPRTGPSYEQYF. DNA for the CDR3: TGTGCCAGCAGCTTCCCCAGGACAGGGCCCTCCTACGAGCAGTACTTC.

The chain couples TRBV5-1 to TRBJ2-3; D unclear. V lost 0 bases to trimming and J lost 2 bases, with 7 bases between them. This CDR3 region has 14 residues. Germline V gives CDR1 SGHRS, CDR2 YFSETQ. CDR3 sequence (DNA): TGCGCCAGCAGCTTGGTGGCCGACACAGATACGCAGTATTTT. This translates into CASSLVADTDTQYF.

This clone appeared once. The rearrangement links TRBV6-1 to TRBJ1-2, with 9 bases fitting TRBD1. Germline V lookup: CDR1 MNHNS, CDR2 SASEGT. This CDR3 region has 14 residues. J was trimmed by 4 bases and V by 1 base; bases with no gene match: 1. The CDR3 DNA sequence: TGTGCCAGCAGTGAAGAGGACAGGGGCTATGGCTACACCTTC. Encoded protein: CASSEEDRGYGYTF.

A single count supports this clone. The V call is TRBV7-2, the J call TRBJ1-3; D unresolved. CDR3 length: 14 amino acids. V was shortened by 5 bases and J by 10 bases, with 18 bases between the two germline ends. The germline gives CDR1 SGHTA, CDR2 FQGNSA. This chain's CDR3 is CASSPRIPDGTIYF. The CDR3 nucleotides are TGTGCCAGCAGCCCCCGGATCCCCGATGGGACCATATATTTT. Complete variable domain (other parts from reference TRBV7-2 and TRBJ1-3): GAGVSQSPSNKVTEKGKDVELRCDPISGHTALYWYRQSLGQGLEFLIYFQGNSAPDKSGLPSDRFSAERTGGSVSTLTIQRTQQEDSAVYLCASSPRIPDGTIYFGEGSWLTVV.

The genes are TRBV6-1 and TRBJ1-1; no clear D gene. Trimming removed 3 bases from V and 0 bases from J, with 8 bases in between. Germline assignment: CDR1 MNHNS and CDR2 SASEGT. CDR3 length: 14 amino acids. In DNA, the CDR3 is TGTGCCAGCAGTGAGTCCTATTTGAACACTGAAGCTTTCTTT. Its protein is CASSESYLNTEAFF.

The CDR3: CASSSRQGHNEQYF. The CDR3 coding sequence is TGTGCCAGCAGCTCCCGACAGGGGCACAACGAGCAGTACTTC. V gene TRBV7-9 combines with J gene TRBJ2-7; the match to TRBD1 covers 8 bases. This CDR3 has 14 amino acids. CDR1 SEHNR and CDR2 FQNEAQ come from the germline V gene (reference sequence). J lost 5 bases, V lost 4 bases, and 7 bases had no gene match.

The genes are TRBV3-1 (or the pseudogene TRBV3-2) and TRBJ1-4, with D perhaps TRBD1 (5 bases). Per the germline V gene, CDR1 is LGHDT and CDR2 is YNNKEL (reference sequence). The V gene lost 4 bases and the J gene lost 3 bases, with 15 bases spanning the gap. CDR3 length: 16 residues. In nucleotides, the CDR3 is TGTGCCAGCAGCCCGGCTAGGGCAGGGCCTAATGAAAAACTGTTTTTT. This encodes CASSPARAGPNEKLFF.

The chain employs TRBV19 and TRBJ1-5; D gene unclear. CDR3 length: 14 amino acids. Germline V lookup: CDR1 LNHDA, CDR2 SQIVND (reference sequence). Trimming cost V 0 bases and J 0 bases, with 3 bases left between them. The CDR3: CASSIDTSNQPQHF. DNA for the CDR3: TGTGCCAGTAGTATAGACACTAGCAATCAGCCCCAGCATTTT.

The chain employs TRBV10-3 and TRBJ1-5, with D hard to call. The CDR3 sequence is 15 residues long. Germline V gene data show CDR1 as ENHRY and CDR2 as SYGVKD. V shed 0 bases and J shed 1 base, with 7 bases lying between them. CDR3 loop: CAISESKGSNQPQHF. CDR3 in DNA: TGTGCCATCAGTGAGTCGAAAGGGAGCAATCAGCCCCAGCATTTT.

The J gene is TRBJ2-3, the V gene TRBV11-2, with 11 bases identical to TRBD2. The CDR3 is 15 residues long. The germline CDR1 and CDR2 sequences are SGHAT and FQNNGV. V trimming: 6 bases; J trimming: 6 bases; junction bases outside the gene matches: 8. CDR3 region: CASSITSGGRDTQYF. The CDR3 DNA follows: TGTGCCAGCAGTATCACTAGCGGGGGAAGGGATACGCAGTATTTT.

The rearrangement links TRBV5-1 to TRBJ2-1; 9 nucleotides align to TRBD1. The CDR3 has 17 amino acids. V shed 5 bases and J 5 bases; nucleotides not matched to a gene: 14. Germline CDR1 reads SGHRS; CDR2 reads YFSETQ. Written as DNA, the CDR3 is TGCGCCAGCAGACACAATCCGGGGACAGGGCTAGACAATGAGCAGTTCTTC. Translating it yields CASRHNPGTGLDNEQFF.

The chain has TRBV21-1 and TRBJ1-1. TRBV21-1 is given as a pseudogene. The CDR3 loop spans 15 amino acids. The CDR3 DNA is TGTGCCAGCAGCACCGACAGGTCGGAGGGCACTGAAGCTTTCTTT. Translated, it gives CASSTDRSEGTEAFF.

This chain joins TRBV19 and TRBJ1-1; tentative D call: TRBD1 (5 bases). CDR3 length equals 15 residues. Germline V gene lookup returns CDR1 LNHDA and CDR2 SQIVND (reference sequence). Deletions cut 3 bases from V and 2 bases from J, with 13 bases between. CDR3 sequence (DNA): TGTGCCAGTAGTATCGGCCCGGGGCGAAACACTGAAGCTTTCTTT. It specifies CASSIGPGRNTEAFF. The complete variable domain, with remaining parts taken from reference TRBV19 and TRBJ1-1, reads DGGITQSPKYLFRKEGQNVTLSCEQNLNHDAMYWYRQDPGQGLRLIYYSQIVNDFQKGDIAEGYSVSREKKESFPLTVTSAQKNPTAFYLCASSIGPGRNTEAFFGQGTRLTVV.

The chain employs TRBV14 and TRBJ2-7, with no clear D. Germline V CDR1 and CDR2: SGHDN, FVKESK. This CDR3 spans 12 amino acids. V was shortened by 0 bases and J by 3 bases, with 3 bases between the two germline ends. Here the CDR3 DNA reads TGTGCCAGCAGCCAAGAAATCTACGAGCAGTACTTC. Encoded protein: CASSQEIYEQYF.

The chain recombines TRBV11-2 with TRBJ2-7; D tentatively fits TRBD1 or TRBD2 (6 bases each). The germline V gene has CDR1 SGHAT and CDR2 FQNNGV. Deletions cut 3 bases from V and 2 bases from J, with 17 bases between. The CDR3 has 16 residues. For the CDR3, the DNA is TGTGCCAGCAGCTTGTTTAGTCAGGGGAGGCCCTACGAGCAGTACTTC. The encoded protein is CASSLFSQGRPYEQYF.

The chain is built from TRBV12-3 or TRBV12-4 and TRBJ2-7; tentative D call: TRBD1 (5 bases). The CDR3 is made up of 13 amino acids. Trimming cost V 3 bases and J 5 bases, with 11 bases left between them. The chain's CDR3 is CASSFRLGDEQYF. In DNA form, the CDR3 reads TGTGCCAGCAGTTTTAGGCTAGGGGACGAGCAGTACTTC.

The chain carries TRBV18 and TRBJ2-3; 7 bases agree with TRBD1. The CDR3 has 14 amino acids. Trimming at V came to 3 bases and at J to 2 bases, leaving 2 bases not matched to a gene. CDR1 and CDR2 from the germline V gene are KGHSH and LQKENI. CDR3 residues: CASSPGTDTDTQYF. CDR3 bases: TGTGCCAGCTCACCCGGGACAGACACAGATACGCAGTATTTT. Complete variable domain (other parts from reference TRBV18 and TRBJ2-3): NAGVMQNPRHLVRRRGQEARLRCSPMKGHSHVYWYRQLPEEGLKFMVYLQKENIIDESGMPKERFSAEFPKEGPSILRIQQVVRGDSAAYFCASSPGTDTDTQYFGPGTRLTVL.

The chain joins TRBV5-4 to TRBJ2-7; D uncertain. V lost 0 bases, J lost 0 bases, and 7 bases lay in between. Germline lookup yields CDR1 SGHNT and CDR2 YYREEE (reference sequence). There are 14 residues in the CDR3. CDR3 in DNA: TGTGCCAGCAGCTTGGATCCCGGCTCCTACGAGCAGTACTTC. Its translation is CASSLDPGSYEQYF.

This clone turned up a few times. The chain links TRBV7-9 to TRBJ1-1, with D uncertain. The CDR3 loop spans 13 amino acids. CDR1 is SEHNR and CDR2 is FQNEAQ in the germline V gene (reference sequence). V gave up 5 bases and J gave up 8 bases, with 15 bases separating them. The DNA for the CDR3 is TGTGCCAGCAGCATGGAAGGAGAGTGGGAAGCTTTCTTT. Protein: CASSMEGEWEAFF.

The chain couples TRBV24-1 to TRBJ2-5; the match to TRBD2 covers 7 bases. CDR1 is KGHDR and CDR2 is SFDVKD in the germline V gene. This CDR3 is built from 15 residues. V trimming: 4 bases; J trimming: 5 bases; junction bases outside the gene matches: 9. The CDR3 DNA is TGTGCCACCAGTGAGCGAGTGGGGCGGGAGGAGACCCAGTACTTC. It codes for CATSERVGREETQYF.

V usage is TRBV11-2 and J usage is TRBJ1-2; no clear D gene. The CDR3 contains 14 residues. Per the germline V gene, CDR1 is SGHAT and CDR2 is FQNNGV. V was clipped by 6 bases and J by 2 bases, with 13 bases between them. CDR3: CASRLPGRNYGYTF. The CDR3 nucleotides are TGTGCCAGCAGATTACCCGGGAGGAACTATGGCTACACCTTC.

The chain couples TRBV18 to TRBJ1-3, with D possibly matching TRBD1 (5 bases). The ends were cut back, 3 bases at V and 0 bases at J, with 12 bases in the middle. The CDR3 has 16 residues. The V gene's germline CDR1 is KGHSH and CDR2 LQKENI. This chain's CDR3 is CASSPKQAYSGNTIYF. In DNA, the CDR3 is TGTGCCAGCTCACCTAAACAGGCCTACTCTGGAAACACCATATATTTT.

CDR3 loop: CASSPVIRGPQETQYF. The CDR3 DNA reads as TGTGCCAGCAGTCCCGTAATCAGGGGGCCCCAAGAGACCCAGTACTTC. The rearrangement links TRBV28 to TRBJ2-5, with 8 bases identical to TRBD1. V lost 5 bases and J lost 1; bases outside the gene matches: 9. The germline V gene encodes CDR1 MDHEN and CDR2 SYDVKM. The CDR3 runs 16 residues.

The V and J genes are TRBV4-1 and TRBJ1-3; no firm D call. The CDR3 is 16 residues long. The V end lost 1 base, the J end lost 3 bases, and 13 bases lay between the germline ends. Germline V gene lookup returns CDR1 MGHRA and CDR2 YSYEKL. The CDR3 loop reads CASSQGMARGGNTIYF. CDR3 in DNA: TGCGCCAGCAGCCAAGGAATGGCCCGGGGTGGAAACACCATATATTTT.

CDR3 region: CASTPVRWGTVGYTF. CDR3 DNA: TGTGCCAGCACCCCGGTCCGATGGGGTACGGTTGGCTACACCTTC. The V and J genes are TRBV7-2 and TRBJ1-2; D gene uncertain. CDR3 length: 15 amino acids. Germline lookup yields CDR1 SGHTA and CDR2 FQGNSA. Trimming took 7 bases from V and 7 from J, leaving 22 bases between them.